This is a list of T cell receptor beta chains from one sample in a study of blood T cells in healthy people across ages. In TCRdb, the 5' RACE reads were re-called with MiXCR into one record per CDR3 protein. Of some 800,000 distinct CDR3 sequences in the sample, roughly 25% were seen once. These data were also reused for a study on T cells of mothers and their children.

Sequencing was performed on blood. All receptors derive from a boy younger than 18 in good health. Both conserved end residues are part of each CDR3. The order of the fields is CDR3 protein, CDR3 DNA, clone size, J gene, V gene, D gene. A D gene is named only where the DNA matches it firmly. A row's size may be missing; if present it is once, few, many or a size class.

CDR3aa: CASSYSIWSPSSYNEQFF; CDR3nt: TGTGCCAGCAGTTACTCGATCTGGTCGCCGAGCTCCTACAATGAGCAGTTCTTC; abundance: .; j_gene: TRBJ2-1; v_gene: TRBV6-2/TRBV6-3; d_gene: .
CDR3aa: CSVVRSDYGYTF; CDR3nt: TGCAGCGTTGTAAGGTCGGACTATGGCTACACCTTC; abundance: .; j_gene: TRBJ1-2; v_gene: TRBV29-1; d_gene: .
CDR3aa: CSVEWGQPDRYGEQYF; CDR3nt: TGCAGCGTTGAATGGGGACAGCCCGACCGATATGGAGAGCAGTACTTC; abundance: few; j_gene: TRBJ2-7; v_gene: TRBV29-1; d_gene: TRBD1
CDR3aa: CASSLTTVNTEAFF; CDR3nt: TGCGCCAGCAGCTTGACGACGGTGAACACTGAAGCTTTCTTT; abundance: many; j_gene: TRBJ1-1; v_gene: TRBV5-1; d_gene: .
CDR3aa: CASRPTSGSTDTQYF; CDR3nt: TGTGCCAGCAGGCCGACTAGCGGAAGCACAGATACGCAGTATTTT; abundance: few; j_gene: TRBJ2-3; v_gene: TRBV2; d_gene: TRBD2
CDR3aa: CASSYSFSGEHAYEQYF; CDR3nt: TGTGCCAGCAGTTACTCATTTAGCGGGGAGCACGCCTACGAGCAGTACTTC; abundance: few; j_gene: TRBJ2-7; v_gene: TRBV6-5; d_gene: TRBD2
CDR3aa: CASSLMAGYGYEQYF; CDR3nt: TGTGCCAGCAGTTTAATGGCAGGGTATGGGTACGAGCAGTACTTC; abundance: few; j_gene: TRBJ2-7; v_gene: TRBV27; d_gene: .
CDR3aa: CASSSRGGGVYEQYF; CDR3nt: TGCGCCAGCAGCTCAAGGGGGGGGGGCGTCTACGAGCAGTACTTC; abundance: few; j_gene: TRBJ2-7; v_gene: TRBV5-1; d_gene: .
CDR3aa: CASTLDRGGNQPQHF; CDR3nt: TGTGCCAGCACCTTAGACAGGGGAGGCAATCAGCCCCAGCATTTT; abundance: few; j_gene: TRBJ1-5; v_gene: TRBV2; d_gene: TRBD1
CDR3aa: CSARDTNYGYTF; CDR3nt: TGCAGTGCTAGAGACACTAACTATGGCTACACCTTC; abundance: few; j_gene: TRBJ1-2; v_gene: TRBV20-1; d_gene: .
CDR3aa: CSALEASAAKNIQYF; CDR3nt: TGCAGTGCTTTGGAGGCTAGCGCAGCCAAAAACATTCAGTACTTC; abundance: .; j_gene: TRBJ2-4; v_gene: TRBV20-1; d_gene: .
CDR3aa: CSVEGSRMGGYGYTF; CDR3nt: TGCAGCGTTGAAGGAAGTCGGATGGGGGGCTATGGCTACACCTTC; abundance: .; j_gene: TRBJ1-2; v_gene: TRBV29-1; d_gene: .
CDR3aa: CASRDLTRKHSPLHF; CDR3nt: TGTGCCAGCCGAGACCTCACCCGAAAGCATTCACCCCTCCACTTT; abundance: .; j_gene: TRBJ1-6; v_gene: TRBV25-1; d_gene: .
CDR3aa: CASSYGSDGYTF; CDR3nt: TGTGCCAGCAGCTACGGCTCTGATGGCTACACCTTC; abundance: few; j_gene: TRBJ1-2; v_gene: TRBV3-1; d_gene: .
CDR3aa: CASSYPGYEAFF; CDR3nt: TGTGCCAGCAGTTATCCAGGGTACGAAGCTTTCTTT; abundance: few; j_gene: TRBJ1-1; v_gene: TRBV6-5; d_gene: .
CDR3aa: CATSVGQGGGRRETQYF; CDR3nt: TGTGCCACCAGTGTCGGACAGGGTGGAGGAAGGAGGGAGACCCAGTACTTC; abundance: .; j_gene: TRBJ2-5; v_gene: TRBV24-1; d_gene: TRBD1
CDR3aa: CASSTSGGKETQYF; CDR3nt: TGTGCCAGCAGCACTAGCGGGGGGAAAGAGACCCAGTACTTC; abundance: few; j_gene: TRBJ2-5; v_gene: TRBV7-2; d_gene: TRBD2
CDR3aa: CASTNSSGSLEKLFF; CDR3nt: TGTGCCAGCACTAATTCATCCGGGTCTCTTGAAAAACTGTTTTTT; abundance: .; j_gene: TRBJ1-4; v_gene: TRBV7-2; d_gene: .
CDR3aa: CASSSWVAGAHEQYF; CDR3nt: TGTGCCAGCAGCTCCTGGGTAGCGGGAGCCCACGAGCAGTACTTC; abundance: .; j_gene: TRBJ2-7; v_gene: TRBV5-8; d_gene: TRBD2
CDR3aa: CASRPDLQSGELFF; CDR3nt: TGTGCCAGCAGACCGGACCTACAATCCGGGGAGCTGTTTTTT; abundance: few; j_gene: TRBJ2-2; v_gene: TRBV7-2; d_gene: .
CDR3aa: CASSAGTSGTLQFF; CDR3nt: TGTGCCAGCAGTGCCGGGACTAGCGGGACTTTGCAGTTCTTC; abundance: few; j_gene: TRBJ2-1; v_gene: TRBV12-3/TRBV12-4; d_gene: TRBD2
CDR3aa: CASSAYMSGTGADTQYF; CDR3nt: TGTGCCAGCAGTGCATATATGTCCGGGACAGGGGCAGATACGCAGTATTTT; abundance: .; j_gene: TRBJ2-3; v_gene: TRBV6-1; d_gene: TRBD1
CDR3aa: CASSYWGLSQETQYF; CDR3nt: TGTGCCAGCAGTTACTGGGGGCTGTCGCAAGAGACCCAGTACTTC; abundance: .; j_gene: TRBJ2-5; v_gene: TRBV6-5; d_gene: .
CDR3aa: CASSAEGGLYEKLFF; CDR3nt: TGTGCCAGCAGCGCTGAGGGAGGGCTCTATGAAAAACTGTTTTTT; abundance: few; j_gene: TRBJ1-4; v_gene: TRBV25-1; d_gene: .
CDR3aa: CASSTARGNTGELFF; CDR3nt: TGTGCCAGCAGCACGGCCAGGGGGAACACCGGGGAGCTGTTTTTT; abundance: .; j_gene: TRBJ2-2; v_gene: TRBV6-5; d_gene: .
CDR3aa: CASTIQAGFREKLFF; CDR3nt: TGTGCCAGCACCATACAGGCAGGGTTCAGAGAAAAACTGTTTTTT; abundance: .; j_gene: TRBJ1-4; v_gene: TRBV12-3/TRBV12-4; d_gene: .
CDR3aa: CASSSSGGETQYF; CDR3nt: TGTGCCAGCAGCTCTAGCGGGGGCGAGACCCAGTACTTC; abundance: many; j_gene: TRBJ2-5; v_gene: TRBV7-3; d_gene: TRBD2
CDR3aa: CATSRTGTGNYEQYF; CDR3nt: TGTGCCACCAGCAGAACCGGGACAGGGAACTACGAGCAGTACTTC; abundance: few; j_gene: TRBJ2-7; v_gene: TRBV15; d_gene: TRBD1
CDR3aa: CASSHASGGYNEQFF; CDR3nt: TGTGCCAGCAGTCATGCTAGCGGGGGCTACAATGAGCAGTTCTTC; abundance: few; j_gene: TRBJ2-1; v_gene: TRBV5-4; d_gene: TRBD2
CDR3aa: CASSPGSGPQETQYF; CDR3nt: TGTGCCAGCAGCCCTGGCTCGGGGCCTCAAGAGACCCAGTACTTC; abundance: few; j_gene: TRBJ2-5; v_gene: TRBV7-3; d_gene: .
CDR3aa: CASSLRYGPEKLFF; CDR3nt: TGTGCCAGCAGTCTCCGCTACGGCCCTGAAAAACTGTTTTTT; abundance: few; j_gene: TRBJ1-4; v_gene: TRBV28; d_gene: .
CDR3aa: CSVVRPIAYNEQFF; CDR3nt: TGCAGCGTTGTTCGCCCAATCGCCTACAATGAGCAGTTCTTC; abundance: .; j_gene: TRBJ2-1; v_gene: TRBV29-1; d_gene: .
CDR3aa: CASSQDEGAEFHEQYF; CDR3nt: TGTGCCAGCAGCCAAGATGAGGGGGCGGAATTCCACGAGCAGTACTTC; abundance: .; j_gene: TRBJ2-7; v_gene: TRBV14; d_gene: TRBD1
CDR3aa: CASAQRGNTEAFF; CDR3nt: TGTGCTAGCGCCCAACGGGGGAACACTGAAGCTTTCTTT; abundance: few; j_gene: TRBJ1-1; v_gene: TRBV12-5; d_gene: .
CDR3aa: CSEKSGAYNEQFF; CDR3nt: TGCAGCGAAAAAAGCGGGGCCTACAATGAGCAGTTCTTC; abundance: few; j_gene: TRBJ2-1; v_gene: TRBV29-1; d_gene: TRBD2
CDR3aa: CASSRGQANYGYTF; CDR3nt: TGTGCCAGCAGTCGTGGACAGGCTAACTATGGCTACACCTTC; abundance: .; j_gene: TRBJ1-2; v_gene: TRBV6-5; d_gene: TRBD1
CDR3aa: CATNGGLRMKEQFF; CDR3nt: TGTGCCACCAACGGGGGACTTAGGATGAAGGAGCAGTTCTTC; abundance: few; j_gene: TRBJ2-1; v_gene: TRBV10-3; d_gene: .
CDR3aa: CSVENSYLPSTQYF; CDR3nt: TGCAGCGTTGAAAACAGTTACTTGCCGAGTACGCAGTATTTT; abundance: .; j_gene: TRBJ2-3; v_gene: TRBV29-1; d_gene: .
CDR3aa: CASRGIAGVGDTQYF; CDR3nt: TGTGCCAGCAGGGGGATAGCGGGAGTCGGAGATACGCAGTATTTT; abundance: few; j_gene: TRBJ2-3; v_gene: TRBV3-1; d_gene: TRBD2
CDR3aa: CASSLRFPSSGNTIYF; CDR3nt: TGTGCCAGCAGTTTAAGGTTTCCGAGCTCTGGAAACACCATATATTTT; abundance: .; j_gene: TRBJ1-3; v_gene: TRBV27; d_gene: .